Below, one T cell receptor (beta chain) is given with its context. What it recognizes is unknown. The sample belongs to a study of cytomegalovirus exposure and HLA in healthy donors. PCR primers comprised 60 Vbeta and 13 Jbeta primers. Using immunoSEQ multiplex PCR, the repertoire was profiled, and TCRdb retains in-frame clones only, with some absent. The top ten clones hold 2.5% to 3.5% of a sample with about 140,000 clones, roughly 80% of them seen once. The CDR3 extends over 15 amino acids. Germline CDR1 SEHNR, CDR2 FQNEAQ (reference sequence). Between the trimmed V and J ends, which lost 1 base and 4 bases, there was a span of 10 bases. Study outcomes and limitations: A previous analysis found most TCR beta V segments productive roughly 90% or roughly 30% of the time. A later analysis reported that several of the most significant clusters appeared to be linked to common viral pathogens, among them Epstein-Barr virus. Presence/absence analyses supposed approximately even sequencing depth among donors.

The origin of this receptor is a male donor in good health and CMV-seronegative. Sequencing used PBMCs. This chain uses TRBV7-9 with TRBJ2-2, with D tentatively TRBD1 (5 bases). In DNA form, the CDR3 reads TGTGCCAGCAGCTTAGGGCGGACACGCACCGGGGAGCTGTTTTTT. Translated, it gives CASSLGRTRTGELFF.